This T cell receptor beta chain is drawn from a study of T cell repertoires in cytomegalovirus infection. Study summary: It was the public TCR beta signatures that indicated both CMV infection and matching HLA type. Study-level results: Based on cumulative public TCR beta family frequency, carriers of CMV plus the relevant HLA were identified. The ex vivo response was dominated by HLA-C-restricted CMV-specific TCR beta clonotypes.

Trimming cost V 2 bases and J 5 bases; bases outside gene matches: 9. CDR3 size: 17 residues. CDR1 SGHVS and CDR2 FQNEAQ come from the germline V gene. TCRdb independently ran MiXCR on the reads; one entry per CDR3 protein. Here the sample spans hundreds of thousands of distinct CDR3 sequences, around a sixth being singletons. This clonotype was seen many times. The antigen remains unidentified. This receptor was taken from a human donor in good health (CMV status not recorded). Some clones in this sample may be carry-over from other donors' samples. The sample consisted of PBMCs. V usage is TRBV7-8 and J usage is TRBJ2-1; 10 bases align to TRBD2. DNA for the CDR3: TGTGCCAGCAGCTTAAACGAGGGACTAGCGAGAAACAATGAGCAGTTCTTC. Its translation: CASSLNEGLARNNEQFF.